This is a list of T cell receptor beta chains from one sample in a study of T cells in localized non-small cell lung cancer. Produced via immunoSEQ multiplex PCR; TCRdb's table is partial and in-frame only. The sample yields over 50,000 clones, 75% to 90% seen once. Specimen: peripheral blood mononuclear cells, collected before any cancer treatment. These receptors were collected from a man aged 35-75 years with stage III lung adenocarcinoma. Each CDR3 is given with its conserved first and last residue. A D gene is named only where the DNA matches it firmly. Size values are once, few and many counts, or a class for expanded clones, and some rows have none.

few | TRBJ2-4 | TRBV18 | NA | 15 | TGTGCCAGCTCATCTTTCTCGACGGCCAAAAACATTCAGTACTTC | CASSSFSTAKNIQYF
NA | TRBJ2-3 | TRBV9 | NA | 14 | TGTGCCAGCAGCGTACGGGGGTACACAGATACGCAGTATTTT | CASSVRGYTDTQYF
once | TRBJ2-3 | TRBV19 | TRBD2 | 16 | TGTGCCAGTAGTGGCCTTAGCGGGAGGGTTTCAGATACGCAGTATTTT | CASSGLSGRVSDTQYF
NA | TRBJ1-2 | TRBV27 | NA | 11 | TGTGCCAGCAGTTTCGGCTATGGCTACACCTTC | CASSFGYGYTF
NA | TRBJ2-2 | TRBV6-1 | NA | 13 | TGTGCCAGCAGTGAGCCGAACACCGGGGAGCTGTTTTTT | CASSEPNTGELFF
NA | TRBJ1-4 | TRBV18 | NA | 13 | TGTGCCAGCTCACCCAGCAGGGATGAAAAACTGTTTTTT | CASSPSRDEKLFF
NA | TRBJ2-5 | TRBV10-3 | TRBD2 | 14 | TGTGCCATCAGTGCCCCGGGAGGGTCGGAGACCCAGTACTTC | CAISAPGGSETQYF
NA | TRBJ2-5 | TRBV11-3 | NA | 15 | TGTGCCAGCAGCCCTCCCCGGGGGCAGCGGGAGACCCAGTACTTC | CASSPPRGQRETQYF
NA | TRBJ1-2 | TRBV6-6 | NA | 13 | TGTGCCAGCAGTTCGGACAGCTCATATGGCTACACCTTC | CASSSDSSYGYTF
NA | TRBJ1-4 | TRBV19 | TRBD1 | 16 | TGTGCCAGTAGTATCCCCGGACAGGGGGCGGAGGAAAAACTGTTTTTT | CASSIPGQGAEEKLFF
NA | TRBJ1-1 | TRBV9 | NA | 13 | TGTGCCAGCAGCGTACAGGGGAACACTGAAGCTTTCTTT | CASSVQGNTEAFF
NA | TRBJ2-3 | TRBV9 | TRBD2 | 16 | TGTGCCAGCAGCGTAGACCGACTAGCCGGCACAGATACGCAGTATTTT | CASSVDRLAGTDTQYF
few | TRBJ1-5 | TRBV2 | TRBD1 | 14 | TGTGCCAGCAGGCGACAGGGTGCCGCTCAGCCCCAGCATTTT | CASRRQGAAQPQHF
NA | TRBJ2-7 | TRBV30 | NA | 12 | TGTGCCATACTTATCCGGAGCAACGAGCAGTACTTC | CAILIRSNEQYF
NA | TRBJ2-7 | TRBV7-9 | NA | 13 | TGTGCCAGCAGCCCGGACTTTACCTACGAGCAGTACTTC | CASSPDFTYEQYF
medium-sized | TRBJ1-4 | TRBV18 | TRBD1 | 15 | TGTGCCAGCTCACGACGACAGGGGAACAGTGAAAAACTGTTTTTT | CASSRRQGNSEKLFF
NA | TRBJ1-4 | TRBV7-2 | NA | 15 | TGTGCCAGCAGCTTGCAGGGACCGGCTAATGAAAAACTGTTTTTT | CASSLQGPANEKLFF
few | TRBJ1-6 | TRBV18 | NA | 15 | TGTGCCAGCTCACCCGACACGGGAGGCAATTCACCCCTCCACTTT | CASSPDTGGNSPLHF
NA | TRBJ2-1 | TRBV5-1 | TRBD1 | 15 | TGCGCCAGCAGCTCCCGACAGGGTACCTACAATGAGCAGTTCTTC | CASSSRQGTYNEQFF
NA | TRBJ1-5 | TRBV19 | TRBD1 | 13 | TGTGCCACAATGACAGGGCCGGGAAGACCCCAGCATTTT | CATMTGPGRPQHF
NA | TRBJ2-7 | TRBV7-2 | TRBD2 | 16 | TGTGCCAGCAGCTTAGGACTAGCGGGGGACTCCTACGAGCAGTACTTC | CASSLGLAGDSYEQYF
NA | TRBJ1-2 | TRBV6-1 | NA | 14 | TGTGCCAGCAGTCGCAACAGGGTTAACTATGGCTACACCTTC | CASSRNRVNYGYTF
NA | TRBJ1-4 | TRBV7-9 | NA | 14 | TGTGCCAGCAGCTTGAGGGGGACCAATGAAAAACTGTTTTTT | CASSLRGTNEKLFF
NA | TRBJ1-2 | TRBV29-1 | NA | 15 | TGCAGCGTTGAAGATTGGGGACCCAAAGAGGACGGCTACACCTTC | CSVEDWGPKEDGYTF
NA | TRBJ1-5 | TRBV5-3 | NA | 13 | TGTGCCAGCAGCTCCACAGGGAGTCAGCCCCAGCATTTT | CASSSTGSQPQHF
few | TRBJ2-7 | TRBV28 | TRBD1 | 15 | TGTGCCAGCAGCTCACTCGGACAGGGTCGGGGAGAGCAGTACTTC | CASSSLGQGRGEQYF
NA | TRBJ1-4 | TRBV2 | NA | 13 | TGTGCCAGCAGTGGGGGTAGGGACGAAAAACTGTTTTTT | CASSGGRDEKLFF
NA | TRBJ1-5 | TRBV19 | NA | 13 | TGTGCCAGTAGTATAGATCCGGCAAGGCCCCAGCATTTT | CASSIDPARPQHF
NA | TRBJ1-1 | TRBV7-8 | NA | 12 | TGTGCCAGCCGGGGGGCTGACACTGAAGCTTTCTTT | CASRGADTEAFF
NA | TRBJ2-2 | TRBV9 | NA | 15 | TGTGCCAGCAGCGTATCTGGGGGGAACACCGGGGAGCTGTTTTTT | CASSVSGGNTGELFF
NA | TRBJ1-6 | TRBV7-9 | TRBD1 | 15 | TGTGCCAGCAGCCAATGGACAGGGATTAATTCACCCCTCCACTTT | CASSQWTGINSPLHF
NA | TRBJ2-4 | TRBV7-9 | NA | 16 | TGTGCCAGCAGCGAAACCGGGGGTATAGCCAAAAACATTCAGTACTTC | CASSETGGIAKNIQYF
NA | TRBJ1-6 | TRBV21-1 | NA | 16 | TGTGCCAGCAGCCCGCCGGGAAGCTCCTATAATTCACCCCTCCACTTT | CASSPPGSSYNSPLHF
NA | TRBJ1-5 | TRBV23-1 | NA | 16 | TGCGCCAGCAGTCAATCGGCGACGTATAGCAATCAGCCCCAGCATTTT | CASSQSATYSNQPQHF
NA | TRBJ2-5 | TRBV5-6 | NA | 15 | TGTGCCAGCAGCTTGGAGGGTGCTAGCTCCGAGACCCAGTACTTC | CASSLEGASSETQYF
NA | TRBJ2-5 | TRBV29-1 | NA | 12 | TGCAGCGTTGACCGGGGTGAAGAGACCCAGTACTTC | CSVDRGEETQYF
few | TRBJ2-3 | TRBV6-1 | NA | 15 | TGTGCCAGCAGCGTAAACATGAGAGGGACAGATACGCAGTATTTT | CASSVNMRGTDTQYF
NA | TRBJ2-5 | TRBV9 | NA | 15 | TGTGCCAGCAGCGTAGGATGGGGACAACAAGAGACCCAGTACTTC | CASSVGWGQQETQYF
NA | TRBJ1-3 | TRBV4-3 | NA | 15 | TGCGCCAGCAGCCAAGTTCCGGGCTCTGGAAACACCATATATTTT | CASSQVPGSGNTIYF
NA | TRBJ2-5 | TRBV18 | NA | 13 | TGTGCCAGCTCAGTGGGCGTCCAAGAGACCCAGTACTTC | CASSVGVQETQYF
NA | TRBJ1-1 | TRBV5-1 | NA | 14 | TGCGCCAGCAGCTCAGACGGGGGGCGCGGTGAAGCTTTCTTT | CASSSDGGRGEAFF
NA | TRBJ1-5 | TRBV19 | NA | 17 | TGTGCCAGTAGGGGAGGACTTCTCTCTCTTGGCAATCAGCCCCAGCATTTT | CASRGGLLSLGNQPQHF
NA | TRBJ2-2 | TRBV5-1 | TRBD2 | 17 | TGCGCCAGCAGCTTGTTGCCGGGACTAGCGGGAGGTGGGGAGCTGTTTTTT | CASSLLPGLAGGGELFF
NA | TRBJ2-1 | TRBV30 | NA | 15 | TGTGCCTGGAGCGTACGCCCTTCCGGCGTCGATGAGCAGTTCTTC | CAWSVRPSGVDEQFF
NA | TRBJ2-6 | TRBV13 | NA | 15 | TGTGCCAGCAGCTTGGGGGGTCCTGGGGCCAACGTCCTGACTTTC | CASSLGGPGANVLTF
NA | TRBJ1-1 | TRBV18 | TRBD1 | 16 | TGTGCCAGCTCACCGTCGGGACAGTCCATGAACACTGAAGCTTTCTTT | CASSPSGQSMNTEAFF
NA | TRBJ1-5 | TRBV2 | TRBD1 | 20 | TGTGCCAGCAGAACTACTACACCGGGACAGGGGACCTATGGCAATCAGCCCCAGCATTTT | CASRTTTPGQGTYGNQPQHF
NA | TRBJ2-7 | TRBV7-8 | NA | 14 | TGTGCCAGCAGCCTACCGGGAAATTTAGGACATCGGGACTTC | CASSLPGNLGHRDF
NA | TRBJ1-1 | TRBV19 | TRBD1 | 14 | TGTGCCAGTAGTAGGGGACAGGTTGCCACTGAAGCTTTCTTT | CASSRGQVATEAFF
NA | TRBJ2-2 | TRBV9 | NA | 12 | TGTGCCAGCGGGGGGTTAACCGGGGAGCTGTTTTTT | CASGGLTGELFF
NA | TRBJ1-2 | TRBV19 | TRBD1 | 16 | TGTGCCAGTAGTATCCAGGAACAGGGGGTAAACTATGGCTACACCTTC | CASSIQEQGVNYGYTF
NA | TRBJ2-7 | TRBV5-6 | TRBD1 | 15 | TGTGCCAGCAGCTTGGTGGGGCAGGGGGCCTACGAGCAGTACTTC | CASSLVGQGAYEQYF
NA | TRBJ2-7 | TRBV7-9 | NA | 14 | TGTGCCAGCAGCCCCCCCGAAGGGAGGAACGAGCAGTACTTC | CASSPPEGRNEQYF
NA | TRBJ1-1 | TRBV7-2 | TRBD1 | 16 | TGTGCCAGCAGCTCCTGGGGGACAGGGGGAGGGACTGAAGCTTTCTTT | CASSSWGTGGGTEAFF
NA | TRBJ2-3 | TRBV2 | NA | 15 | TGTGCCAGCAGTCTTAGAACCGGGAGCACAGATACGCAGTATTTT | CASSLRTGSTDTQYF